Sequencing of this T cell receptor (beta chain) was carried out in a study of T cells in Graves' hyperthyroidism and ophthalmopathy. With V trimmed by 3 bases and J by 4 bases, 4 bases remained unmatched. CDR1 and CDR2 from the germline V gene are GTSNPN and SVGIG (reference sequence). The CDR3 totals 13 residues. Amplification targeted TCR beta CDR3 regions from RNA transcripts. A set of HTBI primers served as the primers for a first-round RT-PCR of the TCR CDR3. Using its own MiXCR run on the multiplex PCR reads, TCRdb lists one record per CDR3 protein. This table holds hundreds of thousands of distinct CDR3 sequences, 14% found once.

The clonotype was recovered from a woman aged 18-35 years with Graves' hyperthyroidism. The chain couples TRBV30 to TRBJ1-2; 8 bases fit TRBD1. Sequencing was done on a sample of blood. CDR3: CAWRRTGIYGYTF. The CDR3 DNA follows: TGTGCCTGGAGGCGGACAGGGATCTATGGCTACACCTTC. Full variable domain (outside the CDR3, taken from reference TRBV30 and TRBJ1-2): SQTIHQWPATLVQPVGSPLSLECTVEGTSNPNLYWYRQAAGRGLQLLFYSVGIGQISSEVPQNLSASRPQDRQFILSSKKLLLSDSGFYLCAWRRTGIYGYTFGSGTRLTVV.